Presented here are 13 T cell receptor beta chains from one specimen sequenced in a study of T cells in Graves' hyperthyroidism and ophthalmopathy. Template material for amplifying TCR beta CDR3 regions consisted of RNA transcripts. When the TCR CDR3 underwent first-round RT-PCR, the HTBI primer set was used. Via MiXCR, TCRdb re-called the multiplex PCR reads, giving one row per CDR3 protein. The data show 550,000 to 700,000 distinct CDR3 sequences, 35% to 55% seen once. Sequencing used peripheral blood or thyroid tissue (not recorded which). The receptor source for this set is an adult woman with Graves' disease, either hyperthyroidism or ophthalmopathy (not recorded which).

This clonotype was counted only a few times. The V call is TRBV29-1, the J call TRBJ1-2; tentative D call: TRBD1 (5 bases). V was pared by 7 bases and J by 2 bases, with 17 bases between. Per the germline V gene, CDR1 is SQVTM and CDR2 is ANQGSEA. The length of the CDR3 is 14 residues. DNA for the CDR3: TGCAGCGGGGGTGAGGGACTGGGGAACTATGGCTACACCTTC. Protein sequence: CSGGEGLGNYGYTF. Drawing the rest from reference TRBV29-1 and TRBJ1-2, the complete variable domain is SAVISQKPSRDICQRGTSLTIQCQVDSQVTMMFWYRQQPGQSLTLIATANQGSEATYESGFVIDKFPISRPNLTFSTLTVSNMSPEDSSIYLCSGGEGLGNYGYTFGSGTRLTVV.

V usage is TRBV7-8 and J usage is TRBJ2-7, with TRBD2 as a possible D gene (6 bases). The CDR3 is made up of 16 amino acids. V was clipped by 3 bases and J by 10 bases, with 25 bases between them. Germline loops: CDR1 SGHVS, CDR2 FQNEAQ. In DNA form, the CDR3 reads TGTGCCAGCAGCTTCCGGGGCGCGGGGAGCAATCAGCCCCAGTACTTC. This translates into CASSFRGAGSNQPQYF.

This clonotype has just a few counts. The genes are TRBV15 and TRBJ2-7; D could derive from TRBD1 or TRBD2 (5 bases each). Trimming removed 1 base at V and 2 bases at J, with 9 bases between. CDR3 length: 14 amino acids. Looked up from germline, CDR1 is LNHNV and CDR2 is YYDKDF (reference sequence). CDR3 residues: CATSRGGTTYEQYF. In DNA form, the CDR3 reads TGTGCCACCAGCAGAGGGGGGACCACCTACGAGCAGTACTTC.

Details on this clonotype: A read error is possible here, since a much larger clone lies one base away. This chain joins TRBV7-9 and TRBJ2-5; 8 bases align to TRBD2. CDR1 is SEHNR, CDR2 FQNEAQ, per germline (reference sequence). The CDR3 length is 16 residues. This chain's CDR3 is CASGQLERGSSETQYF. Written as DNA, the CDR3 is TGCGCCAGCGGCCAGTTAGAGCGGGGGTCTAGCGAGACCCAGTACTTC.

V gene TRBV25-1 combines with J gene TRBJ1-6; D unclear. CDR1 is MGHDK, CDR2 SYGVNS, per germline. This CDR3 comprises 15 residues. V shed 4 bases and J shed 7 bases, with 14 bases lying between them. CDR3 nucleotide sequence: TGTGCCAGCAGTGCCAGGCCTGCCTTAAATTCACCCCTCCACTTT. Protein: CASSARPALNSPLHF.

This chain uses TRBV6-2 or TRBV6-3 with TRBJ1-5, with D possibly being TRBD1 (6 bases). This CDR3 spans 13 amino acids. V was trimmed by 6 bases and J by 8 bases, leaving 14 bases between them. Germline assignment: CDR1 MNHEY and CDR2 SVGEGT. The CDR3 reads CASRGTRDEPQHF. The DNA of the CDR3 is TGTGCCAGCAGGGGGACACGGGACGAGCCCCAGCATTTT.

This clonotype appeared many times. The rearrangement links TRBV15 to TRBJ1-2; TRBD1 matches at 9 bases. V lost 0 bases, J lost 7 bases, and 18 bases stayed unmatched. CDR3 length: 19 amino acids. Germline CDR1 reads LNHNV; CDR2 reads YYDKDF (reference sequence). The CDR3 protein is CATSRDPTPGQGGSGGYTF. As DNA, the CDR3 is TGTGCCACCAGCAGAGATCCTACACCGGGACAGGGAGGGTCAGGTGGCTACACCTTC.

This clonotype was recorded many times. The chain combines TRBV10-2 with TRBJ1-5, with TRBD1 matching 7 bases. The CDR3 has 15 residues. The ends lost 5 bases at V and 7 bases at J; junction bases unmatched: 11. Looked up from germline, CDR1 is WSHSY and CDR2 is SAAADI. CDR3 sequence: CASSRWTQGVQPQHF. CDR3 DNA: TGCGCCAGCAGTCGATGGACCCAGGGGGTGCAGCCCCAGCATTTT.

The V and J genes are TRBV10-3 and TRBJ2-7; D not certain. V shed 0 bases and J shed 2 bases, with 2 bases lying between them. The CDR3 runs 12 residues. Germline V lookup: CDR1 ENHRY, CDR2 SYGVKD. This CDR3 is CAISESPYEQYF. DNA for the CDR3: TGTGCCATCAGTGAGTCCCCCTACGAGCAGTACTTC.

This clonotype was recorded at least ten times. The genes are TRBV12-3 or TRBV12-4 and TRBJ2-5; unclear D gene. Deletions cut 6 bases from V and 3 bases from J, with 8 bases between. CDR3 length equals 12 residues. This CDR3 is CASRAQEETQYF. In nucleotides, the CDR3 is TGTGCCAGCAGAGCCCAAGAAGAGACCCAGTACTTC.

Written as DNA, the CDR3 is TGTGCCAGCAGCTCCGGGGGGGCCCTGGCCGGGGAGCTGTTTTTT. The encoded protein is CASSSGGALAGELFF. The chain is built from TRBV7-2 and TRBJ2-2; TRBD2 agrees at 8 bases. J gave up 6 bases and V 4 bases, and 7 bases lay outside the gene matches. The CDR3 covers 15 residues. Looked up from germline, CDR1 is SGHTA and CDR2 is FQGNSA.

The chain has TRBV7-9 and TRBJ1-1; no reliable D call. CDR1 is SEHNR and CDR2 is FQNEAQ in the germline V gene (reference sequence). The V end was cut by 1 base, the J end by 5 bases, with 14 bases between. The length of the CDR3 is 15 residues. The CDR3 region is CASSLGTGSGTEAFF. The CDR3 bases are TGTGCCAGCAGCTTAGGCACCGGCTCCGGAACTGAAGCTTTCTTT.

The rearrangement joins TRBV29-1 to TRBJ2-5, with D tentatively TRBD2 (5 bases). The germline V gene has CDR1 SQVTM and CDR2 ANQGSEA. This CDR3 comprises 12 residues. Trimming stripped 4 bases from V and 3 bases from J, with 9 bases between. CDR3 DNA sequence: TGCAGCGTTGTCCCCGGGGAAGAGACCCAGTACTTC. Translating gives CSVVPGEETQYF. The full variable domain, its missing parts supplied by reference TRBV29-1 and TRBJ2-5, is SAVISQKPSRDICQRGTSLTIQCQVDSQVTMMFWYRQQPGQSLTLIATANQGSEATYESGFVIDKFPISRPNLTFSTLTVSNMSPEDSSIYLCSVVPGEETQYFGPGTRLLVL.